Following are 18 T cell receptor beta chains from one sample sequenced in a study of blood T cell repertoires in COVID-19. Data came from immunoSEQ multiplex PCR; TCRdb stores just in-frame clones and leaves some out. Of about 360,000 clones listed, more than 85% are singletons. The specimen sequenced was peripheral blood. Receptor source: a human donor in a cohort sampled during active COVID-19.

This sequence joins TRBV6-2 or TRBV6-3 and TRBJ1-6; no reliable D call. This CDR3 is 16 amino acids long. The ends were cut back, 0 bases at V and 10 bases at J, with 16 bases in the middle. Germline-derived CDR1 and CDR2 are MNHEY and SVGEGT. CDR3 DNA sequence: TGTGCCAGCAGTTACTCGAATCCGGCCGGGGAATCACCCCTCCACTTT. Translated, it gives CASSYSNPAGESPLHF.

About this clone: At one of its ends the junction is not consistent with the germline gene, which may arise from a read error. The CDR3, as DNA: TGTGCCAGCAGCGACAGACTAGCGGGAATTAGCATAGATACGCAGTATTTT. Protein: CASSDRLAGISIDTQYF. This chain links TRBV9 with TRBJ2-3, with 11 bases fitting TRBD2. Germline V gene data show CDR1 as SGDLS and CDR2 as YYNGEE. This CDR3 has 17 amino acids.

The chain uses TRBV6-5 and TRBJ1-3, with TRBD1 identical over 7 bases. Germline V lookup: CDR1 MNHEY, CDR2 SVGAGI. The CDR3 consists of 14 residues. Germline trimming cut 6 bases from V and 0 bases from J; bases unmatched to any gene: 2. The CDR3: CASSRDSSGNTIYF. The CDR3 coding sequence is TGTGCCAGCAGCCGGGACAGCTCTGGAAACACCATATATTTT.

This chain links TRBV28 with TRBJ1-5; D is unclear. With 5 bases removed from V and 2 bases from J, the gap between germline ends came to 16 bases. The CDR3 contains 16 residues. CDR1 and CDR2 (germline): MDHEN, SYDVKM. The CDR3 nucleotides read TGTGCCAGCAGTCTGACTGGACTCACGGGCAATCAGCCCCAGCATTTT. The encoded protein is CASSLTGLTGNQPQHF.

J is TRBJ2-5 and V is TRBV27; 7 nucleotides align to TRBD2. The CDR3 is 12 residues long. From germline, CDR1 is MNHEY and CDR2 SMNVEV (reference sequence). V was pared by 7 bases and J by 6 bases, with 5 bases of the junction left unmatched. The CDR3: CASTWEGKTQYF. CDR3 in DNA: TGTGCCAGCACCTGGGAGGGGAAGACCCAGTACTTC.

The rearrangement joins TRBV9 to TRBJ2-3; 10 bases line up with TRBD2. Trimming removed 8 bases from V and 0 bases from J; junction bases left unmatched: 6. The length of the CDR3 is 15 residues. In germline, CDR1 is SGDLS, CDR2 YYNGEE. CDR3 DNA: TGTGCCAGTTCACTAGCGGGGTTTAGCACAGATACGCAGTATTTT. Translated: CASSLAGFSTDTQYF.

V usage is TRBV6-2 or TRBV6-3 and J usage is TRBJ2-1, with D possibly being TRBD1 (6 bases). Trimming removed 5 bases at V and 4 bases at J, with 12 bases between. CDR1 and CDR2 from the germline V gene are MNHEY and SVGEGT. This CDR3 has 14 amino acids. The CDR3 DNA is TGTGCCAGCAGTGCCTCGGACAGTTACAATGAGCAGTTCTTC. It yields the protein CASSASDSYNEQFF.

The V and J genes are TRBV7-3 and TRBJ2-3; 8 nucleotides align to TRBD1. The CDR3 runs to 16 residues. Trimming cost V 2 bases and J 5 bases; bases outside gene matches: 9. Per the germline V gene, CDR1 is SGHTA and CDR2 is FQGTGA. The CDR3 nucleotides are TGTGCCAGCAGCTTATTCCCGCAGGGGGCGAAAGATACGCAGTATTTT. Its protein is CASSLFPQGAKDTQYF.

This clone appeared a single time. The chain carries TRBV24-1 and TRBJ2-1; 12 bases line up with TRBD2. The germline V gene has CDR1 KGHDR and CDR2 SFDVKD. This CDR3 contains 17 residues. V was pared by 2 bases and J by 10 bases, with 11 bases of the junction left unmatched. CDR3 DNA: TGTGCCACCAGTGATTCCAAGTGGACTAGCGGGATCGAGGAGCAGTTCTTC. It yields the protein CATSDSKWTSGIEEQFF.

The rearrangement links TRBV13 to TRBJ2-1; D perhaps matches TRBD1 (6 bases). CDR3 length equals 14 residues. Germline CDR1 reads PRHDT; CDR2 reads FYEKMQ (reference sequence). Trimming shortened V by 0 bases and J by 10 bases, and 13 bases separated the two germline ends. In nucleotides, the CDR3 is TGTGCCAGCAGCTTAGGGACTTGGGGGCCGGAGCAGTTCTTC. Protein: CASSLGTWGPEQFF.

V and J are TRBV7-2 and TRBJ2-7, with a tentative D call TRBD2 (6 bases). Germline V lookup: CDR1 SGHTA, CDR2 FQGNSA. The length of the CDR3 is 14 residues. Deletions cut 9 bases from V and 5 bases from J, with 20 bases between. The CDR3 loop reads CASSGRIGWHEQYF. CDR3 bases: TGTGCCAGTTCAGGGAGGATAGGGTGGCACGAGCAGTACTTC.

The chain recombines TRBV7-2 with TRBJ2-1, with 7 bases fitting TRBD2. The CDR3 consists of 13 residues. Unmatched junction bases numbered 5, after V lost 5 bases and J lost 7 bases. Germline V gene data show CDR1 as SGHTA and CDR2 as FQGNSA. This CDR3 reads CASSAAGPNEQFF. The CDR3 DNA sequence: TGTGCCAGCAGCGCAGCGGGGCCTAATGAGCAGTTCTTC.

The rearrangement uses TRBV19 and TRBJ2-7; 9 bases fit TRBD1. The CDR3 totals 14 residues. With 7 bases clipped from V and 4 bases from J, the junction kept 8 bases outside the gene matches. Germline values: CDR1 LNHDA, CDR2 SQIVND (reference sequence). CDR3 residues: CASNSQGASYEQYF. The CDR3 nucleotides are TGTGCCAGTAATTCACAGGGGGCGTCGTACGAGCAGTACTTC.

The chain employs TRBV7-8 and TRBJ1-5; no firm D call. The germline V gene encodes CDR1 SGHVS and CDR2 FQNEAQ. V lost 6 bases and J 5 bases, leaving 11 bases between the germline ends. The CDR3 contains 13 residues. The CDR3 sequence is CASSRDRYQPQHF. CDR3 in DNA: TGTGCCAGCAGTAGAGATAGATATCAGCCCCAGCATTTT.

The chain couples TRBV4-2 to TRBJ2-5; D not resolved. The germline V gene has CDR1 LGHNA and CDR2 YNFKEQ. This CDR3 has 15 residues. V was trimmed by 0 bases and J by 1 base, leaving 9 bases between them. The CDR3 is CASSQDLSGQETQYF. Written as DNA, the CDR3 is TGTGCCAGCAGCCAAGATCTTAGTGGCCAAGAGACCCAGTACTTC.

This rearrangement joins TRBV6-6 to TRBJ1-2; 7 nucleotides align to TRBD1. CDR1 and CDR2 (germline): MNHNY, SVGAGI (reference sequence). Losses at the gene ends were 2 bases for V and 4 bases for J; bases not matched to a gene: 4. The CDR3 loop spans 14 amino acids. The CDR3 spells CASSYEGQFYGYTF. CDR3 DNA: TGTGCCAGCAGTTACGAGGGACAGTTCTATGGCTACACCTTC.

There are a few counts of this clone. V is TRBV5-1 and J is TRBJ2-7; tentative D call: TRBD2 (5 bases). Germline lookup yields CDR1 SGHRS and CDR2 YFSETQ. The CDR3 runs 14 residues. Trimming cost V 0 bases and J 0 bases, with 7 bases left between them. The CDR3 coding sequence is TGCGCCAGCAGCTTGGAGCGGCCCTCCTACGAGCAGTACTTC. Its translation: CASSLERPSYEQYF.

The V gene is TRBV9, the J gene TRBJ1-6; D ambiguous. V was trimmed by 0 bases and J by 10 bases, leaving 17 bases between them. This CDR3 has 16 amino acids. Per the germline V gene, CDR1 is SGDLS and CDR2 is YYNGEE. CDR3 amino acids: CASSVGWSVGSSPLHF. The DNA of the CDR3 is TGTGCCAGCAGCGTAGGATGGTCGGTGGGCAGCTCACCCCTCCACTTT.